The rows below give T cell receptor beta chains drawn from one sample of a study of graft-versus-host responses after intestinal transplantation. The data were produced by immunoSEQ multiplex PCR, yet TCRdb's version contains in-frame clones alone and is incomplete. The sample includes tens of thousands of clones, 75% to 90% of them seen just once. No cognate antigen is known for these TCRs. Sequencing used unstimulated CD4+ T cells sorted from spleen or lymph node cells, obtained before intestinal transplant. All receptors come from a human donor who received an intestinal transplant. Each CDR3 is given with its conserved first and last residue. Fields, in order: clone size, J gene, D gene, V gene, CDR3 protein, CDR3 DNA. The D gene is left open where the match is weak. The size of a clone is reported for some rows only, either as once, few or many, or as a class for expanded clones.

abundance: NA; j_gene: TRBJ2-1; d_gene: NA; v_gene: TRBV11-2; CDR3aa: CASSRQDYNEQFF; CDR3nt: TGTGCCAGCAGCCGGCAGGACTACAATGAGCAGTTCTTC
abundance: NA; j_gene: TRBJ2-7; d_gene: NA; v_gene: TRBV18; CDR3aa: CASSPGSSYEQYF; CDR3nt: TGTGCCAGCTCACCAGGGAGCTCCTACGAGCAGTACTTC
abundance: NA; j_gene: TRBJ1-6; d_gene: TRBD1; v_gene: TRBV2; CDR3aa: CASSGPGTGKGSPLHF; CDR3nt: TGTGCCAGCAGTGGACCCGGGACAGGGAAAGGTTCACCCCTCCACTTT
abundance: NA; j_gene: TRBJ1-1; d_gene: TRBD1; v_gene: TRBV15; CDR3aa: CATSGPNQGVTEAFF; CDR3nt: TGTGCCACCAGCGGACCGAATCAGGGGGTAACTGAAGCTTTCTTT
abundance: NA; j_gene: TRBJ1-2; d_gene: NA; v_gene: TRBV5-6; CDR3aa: CASSLSGGGGYTF; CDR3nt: TGTGCCAGCAGCTTGTCTGGGGGCGGTGGCTACACCTTC
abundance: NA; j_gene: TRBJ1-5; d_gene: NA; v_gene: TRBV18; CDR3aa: CASSPGQKQGPQHF; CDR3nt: TGTGCCAGCTCCCCCGGACAGAAGCAAGGGCCCCAGCATTTT
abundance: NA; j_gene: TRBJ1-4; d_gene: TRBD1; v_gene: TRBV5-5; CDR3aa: CASSLLDRGGNEKLFF; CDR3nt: TGTGCCAGCAGCTTATTGGACAGGGGAGGGAATGAAAAACTGTTTTTT
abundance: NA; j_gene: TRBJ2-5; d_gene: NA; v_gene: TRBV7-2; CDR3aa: CASSIQGLGETQYF; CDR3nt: TGTGCCAGCAGCATTCAGGGGCTAGGGGAGACCCAGTACTTC
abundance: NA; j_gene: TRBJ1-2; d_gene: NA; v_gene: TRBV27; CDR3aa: CASSPREGYGYTF; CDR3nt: TGTGCCAGCAGTCCCAGGGAGGGCTATGGCTACACCTTC
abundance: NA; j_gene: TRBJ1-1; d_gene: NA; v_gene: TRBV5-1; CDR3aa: CASSWGGNTEAFF; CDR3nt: TGCGCCAGCAGCTGGGGGGGGAACACTGAAGCTTTCTTT
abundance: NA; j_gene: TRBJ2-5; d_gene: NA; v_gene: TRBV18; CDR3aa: CASSPAEETQYF; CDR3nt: TGTGCCAGCTCACCAGCAGAAGAGACCCAGTACTTC
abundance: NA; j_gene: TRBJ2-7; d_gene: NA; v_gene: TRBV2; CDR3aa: CASSNEPYYEQYF; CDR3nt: TGTGCCAGCAGCAATGAACCTTACTACGAGCAGTACTTC
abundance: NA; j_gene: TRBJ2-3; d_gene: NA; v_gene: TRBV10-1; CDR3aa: CASSGGRGASTDTQYF; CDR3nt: TGCGCCAGCAGTGGGGGTCGGGGGGCGAGCACAGATACGCAGTATTTT
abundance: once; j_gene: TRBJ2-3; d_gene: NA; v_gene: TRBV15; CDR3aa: CATSRRADTQYF; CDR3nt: TGTGCCACCAGCCGCCGCGCAGATACGCAGTATTTT
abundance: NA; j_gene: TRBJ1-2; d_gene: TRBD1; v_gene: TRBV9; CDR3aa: CASSVLGTGGHGYTF; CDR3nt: TGTGCCAGCAGCGTACTGGGGACAGGGGGTCATGGCTACACCTTC
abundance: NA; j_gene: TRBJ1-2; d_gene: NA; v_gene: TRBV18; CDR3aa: CASSPFRGTLGGDGYTF; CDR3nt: TGTGCCAGCTCACCATTTCGAGGGACCCTTGGGGGGGATGGCTACACCTTC
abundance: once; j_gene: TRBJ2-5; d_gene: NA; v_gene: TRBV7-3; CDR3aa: CASSLYSQETQYF; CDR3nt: TGTGCCAGCAGCTTATACAGTCAAGAGACCCAGTACTTC
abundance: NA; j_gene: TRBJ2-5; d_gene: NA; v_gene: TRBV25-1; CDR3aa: CASSMRGIIQETQYF; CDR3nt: TGTGCCAGCAGTATGAGGGGGATTATCCAGGAGACCCAGTACTTC
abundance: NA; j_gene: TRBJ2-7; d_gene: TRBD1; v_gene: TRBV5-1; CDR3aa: CASSLWDREQEEQYF; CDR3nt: TGCGCCAGCAGCTTGTGGGACAGGGAGCAGGAGGAGCAGTACTTC
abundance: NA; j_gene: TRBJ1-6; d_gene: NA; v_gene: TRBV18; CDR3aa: CASSPGAPSPLHF; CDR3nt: TGTGCCAGCTCACCGGGGGCCCCTTCACCCCTCCACTTT
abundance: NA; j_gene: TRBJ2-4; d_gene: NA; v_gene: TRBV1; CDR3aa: CTSSGPIGGSASKNIQYF; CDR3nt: TGCACCAGCAGCGGCCCCATCGGGGGTTCAGCCTCCAAAAACATTCAGTACTTC
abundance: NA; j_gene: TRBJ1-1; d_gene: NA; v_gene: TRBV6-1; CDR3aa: CASSAFRGVNTEAFF; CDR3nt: TGTGCCAGCAGTGCGTTCAGGGGTGTGAACACTGAAGCTTTCTTT